In its sample, the clone carrying this T cell receptor (beta chain) was seen many times. The antigen is unknown. Regarding time point: pre-sensitization, week 0. Described treatment: therapeutic diphenylcyclopropenone sensitization with weekly scalp DPC. Trimming stripped 6 bases from V and 12 bases from J, with 20 bases between. The length of the CDR3 is 13 residues. Germline CDR1 SEHNR, CDR2 FQNEAQ (reference sequence). TCRdb re-called the RACE reads with MiXCR, one entry per CDR3 protein. The sample lists about 80,000 distinct CDR3 sequences, approximately 15% seen once, with more than 3.5% in the top ten. This record comes from a study of human T cells and chemical hapten exposure. About the study: Chiefly female patients presented with alopecia areata, totalis or universalis. Variation in per-sample TCR yields came mainly from small pooled library volume differences.

Study-level points and caveats: Against controls, expanded TCRs gave rise to significantly more large CDR3 similarity clusters.

Sequenced material: whole blood, taken in connection with sensitization to the hapten diphenylcyclopropenone (DPC). The rearrangement uses TRBV7-9 and TRBJ2-5; possibly TRBD2 for D (6 bases). The sequence came from a woman between 45 and 65 years old with alopecia areata. Some clones in this sample may be carry-over from other donors' samples. CDR3 residues: CASSKTGGTPEYF. The DNA of the CDR3 is TGTGCCAGCAGTAAAACCGGGGGAACCCCCGAGTACTTC.